The 21 T cell receptor beta chains below were found in one sample sequenced in a study of T cell responses to AZD1222 COVID-19 vaccine. Some clones are missing from TCRdb's copy, which holds only in-frame ones; the method was immunoSEQ multiplex PCR. The profile shows 190,000 or so clones, more than 75% of them singletons. This sample comprised peripheral blood, obtained 28 days after the second AZD1222 dose. The receptor source for this set is an adult who received the AZD1222 COVID-19 vaccine.

This chain connects TRBV24-1 to TRBJ2-1; no reliable D call. The V and J ends lost 3 bases and 7 bases respectively, with 6 bases between them. The CDR3 spans 12 residues. Germline loops: CDR1 KGHDR, CDR2 SFDVKD. CDR3 DNA sequence: TGTGCCACCAGTGATCCTTTTAATGAGCAGTTCTTC. It specifies CATSDPFNEQFF.

The rearrangement joins TRBV19 to TRBJ1-5; D might be TRBD1 (5 bases). The CDR3 spans 16 residues. CDR1 is LNHDA and CDR2 is SQIVND in the germline V gene (reference sequence). Trimming stripped 7 bases from V and 0 bases from J, with 16 bases between. The CDR3 here is CASTPTDRYSNQPQHF. CDR3 DNA: TGTGCCAGTACCCCGACCGACAGATATAGCAATCAGCCCCAGCATTTT.

J is TRBJ1-1 and V is TRBV27; weak D call: TRBD1 (5 bases). There are 15 residues in the CDR3. Germline V gene data show CDR1 as MNHEY and CDR2 as SMNVEV (reference sequence). The germline V and J ends were trimmed by 1 base and 1 base, with 10 bases remaining between them. Written as DNA, the CDR3 is TGTGCCAGCAGTTTATATCGGCAGGGGAACACTGAAGCTTTCTTT. Encoded protein: CASSLYRQGNTEAFF.

A few counts support this clone. The CDR3 spells CASSRYRAPSYEQYF. The CDR3, as DNA: TGTGCCAGCAGCCGGTACAGGGCCCCCTCCTACGAGCAGTACTTC. The rearrangement uses TRBV3-1 (or the pseudogene TRBV3-2) and TRBJ2-7, with D tentatively TRBD1 (6 bases). Germline CDR1 and CDR2: LGHDT and YNNKEL (reference sequence). Trimming cost V 4 bases and J 0 bases, with 13 bases left between them. The CDR3 totals 15 residues.

V usage is TRBV16 and J usage is TRBJ2-1, with TRBD2 matching over 8 bases. Losses at the gene ends were 0 bases for V and 4 bases for J; bases not matched to a gene: 2. Germline V gene lookup returns CDR1 KGHSY and CDR2 FQNENV. The CDR3 covers 15 residues. The CDR3, as DNA: TGTGCCAGCAGCCAATCTAGCGGGGAGTACAATGAGCAGTTCTTC. Amino acids: CASSQSSGEYNEQFF.

The rearrangement uses TRBV28 and TRBJ1-5; D unclear. This CDR3 has 14 amino acids. V was cut by 6 bases and J by 1 base, with 10 bases left in between. Germline assignment: CDR1 MDHEN and CDR2 SYDVKM. CDR3 in DNA: TGTGCCAGCAGATGGGGTTTCAGCAATCAGCCCCAGCATTTT. This encodes CASRWGFSNQPQHF. Variable domain in full (rest from reference TRBV28 and TRBJ1-5): DVKVTQSSRYLVKRTGEKVFLECVQDMDHENMFWYRQDPGLGLRLIYFSYDVKMKEKGDIPEGYSVSREKKERFSLILESASTNQTSMYLCASRWGFSNQPQHFGDGTRLSIL.

This clone was picked up one time. The CDR3 loop reads CATSRDGREQYF. CDR3 in DNA: TGTGCCACCAGCAGAGATGGTCGCGAGCAGTACTTC. The V call is TRBV15, the J call TRBJ2-7; D ambiguous. The CDR3 extends over 12 amino acids. Germline CDR1 and CDR2: LNHNV and YYDKDF (reference sequence). The germline V and J ends were trimmed by 0 bases and 6 bases, with 6 bases remaining between them.

This clone was picked up a small number of times. V usage is TRBV19 and J usage is TRBJ2-3; D possibly corresponds to TRBD1 (5 bases). This CDR3 comprises 16 residues. Germline V gene sequence: CDR1 LNHDA, CDR2 SQIVND (reference sequence). Trimming cost V 6 bases and J 6 bases, with 22 bases left between them. The CDR3 loop reads CASSPLSTGSGDTQYF. Here the CDR3 DNA reads TGTGCCAGTAGCCCCCTGTCGACTGGCTCAGGGGATACGCAGTATTTT.

The chain is built from TRBV28 and TRBJ1-4; TRBD1 matches 8 bases. Per germline, CDR1 MDHEN and CDR2 SYDVKM. The CDR3 has 16 residues. V lost 1 base and J lost 0; bases outside the gene matches: 1. CDR3 nucleotides: TGTGCCAGCAGTTTATACAGGGGGGCAACTAATGAAAAACTGTTTTTT. Translated, it gives CASSLYRGATNEKLFF.

The V call is TRBV4-1, the J call TRBJ1-5; D gene uncertain. Germline V gene lookup returns CDR1 MGHRA and CDR2 YSYEKL. V shed 3 bases and J shed 4 bases, with 10 bases lying between them. The CDR3 has 14 amino acids. The CDR3 protein is CASSHPANNQPQHF. The CDR3 DNA sequence: TGCGCCAGCAGCCACCCCGCGAATAATCAGCCCCAGCATTTT.

The V call is TRBV9, the J call TRBJ1-1; a possible D gene is TRBD1 (6 bases). Germline assignment: CDR1 SGDLS and CDR2 YYNGEE. The CDR3 spans 14 residues. V was pared by 3 bases and J by 3 bases, with 12 bases between. This CDR3 reads CASSEGGFDTEAFF. CDR3 nucleotides: TGTGCCAGCAGCGAGGGGGGTTTTGACACTGAAGCTTTCTTT.

This clone was seen only once. This rearrangement joins TRBV4-3 to TRBJ2-7; TRBD2 aligns across 16 bases. This CDR3 contains 18 residues. CDR1 is LGHNA and CDR2 is YSLEER in the germline V gene. The V segment lost 0 bases and the J segment 5 bases; nucleotides outside the gene matches: 7. CDR3 bases: TGCGCCAGCAGCCAAGAATTGGGACTAGCGGGAGGGGCACACGAGCAGTACTTC. Protein sequence: CASSQELGLAGGAHEQYF.

J is TRBJ2-7 and V is TRBV30; TRBD1 agrees at 9 bases. The CDR3 sequence is 15 residues long. Per the germline V gene, CDR1 is GTSNPN and CDR2 is SVGIG (reference sequence). The V gene end was trimmed by 6 bases and the J gene end by 5 bases; junction bases not matched to a gene: 14. In nucleotides, the CDR3 is TGTGCCTGTCTAGCCGGGACAGGGAGGGCCCACGAGCAGTACTTC. Residues: CACLAGTGRAHEQYF.

This rearrangement joins TRBV28 to TRBJ2-3, with D unresolved. Looked up from germline, CDR1 is MDHEN and CDR2 is SYDVKM. The CDR3 consists of 13 residues. V was clipped by 1 base and J by 10 bases, with 12 bases between them. CDR3 coding DNA: TGTGCCAGCAGTTTATCAGCGACTCAGGCGCAGTATTTT. Protein product: CASSLSATQAQYF.

This sequence joins TRBV20-1 and TRBJ1-2, with 7 bases fitting TRBD1. CDR1 and CDR2 (germline): DFQATT, SNEGSKA (reference sequence). The CDR3 loop spans 13 amino acids. Trimming took 3 bases from V and 3 from J; bases not matched to a gene: 4. The CDR3 here is CSASPRGDYGYTF. In DNA, the CDR3 is TGCAGTGCTAGTCCCAGGGGGGACTATGGCTACACCTTC.

The V and J genes are TRBV5-1 and TRBJ2-7; D is perhaps TRBD1 (6 bases). This CDR3 is built from 15 residues. CDR1 and CDR2 from the germline V gene are SGHRS and YFSETQ. The ends were cut back, 0 bases at V and 1 base at J, with 11 bases in the middle. The CDR3: CASSLAPTGSYEQYF. CDR3 coding DNA: TGCGCCAGCAGCTTGGCCCCGACAGGTTCCTACGAGCAGTACTTC.

The rearrangement uses TRBV7-2 and TRBJ2-6, with 9 bases identical to TRBD1. This CDR3 contains 16 residues. Per germline, CDR1 SGHTA and CDR2 FQGNSA. The V segment lost 8 bases and the J segment 0 bases; nucleotides outside the gene matches: 5. The CDR3 DNA sequence: TGTGCCAGCGGCCGGGACAGGGTCTCTGGGGCCAACGTCCTGACTTTC. It yields the protein CASGRDRVSGANVLTF.

V usage is TRBV24-1 and J usage is TRBJ2-2; the match to TRBD2 covers 9 bases. Germline V gene lookup returns CDR1 KGHDR and CDR2 SFDVKD. The CDR3 is 15 residues long. V was pared by 5 bases and J by 1 base, with 1 base of the junction left unmatched. The CDR3 bases are TGTGCCACCAGTGGCGGGAGGGAGAACACCGGGGAGCTGTTTTTT. It encodes CATSGGRENTGELFF.

The chain uses TRBV11-3 and TRBJ2-1, with TRBD2 as a possible D gene (6 bases). The germline V gene encodes CDR1 SGHNT and CDR2 YENEEA. The CDR3 runs 13 residues. V lost 5 bases to trimming and J lost 4 bases, with 9 bases between them. As DNA, the CDR3 is TGTGCCAGCAGCCCGGACTATTACAATGAGCAGTTCTTC. It is translated as CASSPDYYNEQFF.

This clone was found once. The chain links TRBV3-1 (or the pseudogene TRBV3-2) to TRBJ2-3, with TRBD2 matching 10 bases. Germline values: CDR1 LGHDT, CDR2 YNNKEL (reference sequence). This CDR3 has 13 amino acids. Trimming removed 6 bases from V and 6 bases from J; junction bases left unmatched: 3. The CDR3 protein is CASSLAGADTQYF. As DNA, the CDR3 is TGTGCCAGCAGTCTAGCGGGAGCCGATACGCAGTATTTT.

The chain is built from TRBV28 and TRBJ2-5; the match to TRBD2 covers 7 bases. The ends lost 6 bases at V and 2 bases at J; junction bases unmatched: 6. Germline CDR1 reads MDHEN; CDR2 reads SYDVKM. This CDR3 region has 14 residues. CDR3 residues: CASRPAGEQETQYF. In DNA, the CDR3 is TGTGCCAGCAGGCCCGCGGGGGAACAAGAGACCCAGTACTTC.